There are many counts of the clone carrying this T cell receptor beta chain. The data were taken from a study of blood T cell repertoires in COVID-19. Overall study: Sample material is recorded as cDNA or gDNA derived from T cells, B-cell-depleted T cells, or PBMCs.

Sequenced by immunoSEQ multiplex PCR; TCRdb stores in-frame clones only, minus some. The sample carries approximately 240,000 clones, 79% recorded once. The CDR3 is 14 amino acids. Trimming left V 4 bases short and J 0 bases short, with 7 bases between. CDR1 and CDR2 from the germline V gene are SGHNT and YYREEE (reference sequence). The chain joins TRBV5-4 to TRBJ1-4; D not certain. The receptor's source is a woman in her 40s with active or convalescent COVID-19. The material sequenced was peripheral blood. The CDR3 region has the DNA TGTGCCAGCAGCGTCTTTGCAACTAATGAAAAACTGTTTTTT. Encoded protein: CASSVFATNEKLFF. Using reference TRBV5-4 and TRBJ1-4 for the parts outside the CDR3, the full variable domain is ETGVTQSPTHLIKTRGQQVTLRCSSQSGHNTVSWYQQALGQGPQFIFQYYREEENGRGNFPPRFSGLQFPNYSSELNVNALELDDSALYLCASSVFATNEKLFFGSGTQLSVL.